The T cell receptor beta chain described here comes from a study of control samples from healthy donors and cancer patients. Germline assignment: CDR1 SGHTA and CDR2 FQGNSA. Trimming cost V 4 bases and J 2 bases, with 12 bases left between them. This CDR3 region has 14 residues. TCRdb's table, derived via immunoSEQ multiplex PCR, lists solely in-frame clones and lacks some. The data show around 170,000 clones, around 90% seen once. Input material: blood. V is TRBV7-2 and J is TRBJ2-7; D is undetermined. This receptor was identified in a woman in her 30s in good health. CDR3 DNA: TGTGCCAGCAGCTACGGAGACTCCCCCTACGAGCAGTACTTC. Amino acid sequence: CASSYGDSPYEQYF. Full variable domain (outside the CDR3, taken from reference TRBV7-2 and TRBJ2-7): GAGVSQSPSNKVTEKGKDVELRCDPISGHTALYWYRQSLGQGLEFLIYFQGNSAPDKSGLPSDRFSAERTGGSVSTLTIQRTQQEDSAVYLCASSYGDSPYEQYFGPGTRLTVT.